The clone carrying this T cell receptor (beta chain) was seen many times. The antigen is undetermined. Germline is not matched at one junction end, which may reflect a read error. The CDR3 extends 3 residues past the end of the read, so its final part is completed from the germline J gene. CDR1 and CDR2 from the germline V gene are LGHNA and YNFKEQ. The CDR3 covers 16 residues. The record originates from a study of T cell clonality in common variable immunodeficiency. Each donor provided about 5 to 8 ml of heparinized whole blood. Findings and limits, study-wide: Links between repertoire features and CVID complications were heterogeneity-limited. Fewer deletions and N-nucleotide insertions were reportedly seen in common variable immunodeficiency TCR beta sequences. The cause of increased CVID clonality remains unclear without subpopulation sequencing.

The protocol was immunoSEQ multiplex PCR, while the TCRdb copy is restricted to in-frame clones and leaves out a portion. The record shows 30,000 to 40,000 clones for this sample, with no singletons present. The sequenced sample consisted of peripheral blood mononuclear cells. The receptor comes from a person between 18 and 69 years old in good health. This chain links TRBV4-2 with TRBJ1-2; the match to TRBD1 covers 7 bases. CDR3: CASSQDRGQVTFGYTF. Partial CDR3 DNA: TGCGCCAGCAGCCAAGATAGAGGACAGGTTACTTTCGGC.